Below, 30 T cell receptor beta chains from the same sample are listed, as sequenced in a study of blood T cell dynamics during melanoma immunotherapy. As for time point: week 3, after first cycle of checkpoint inhibitor. Method: immunoSEQ multiplex PCR; TCRdb's copy keeps in-frame clones and lacks some. The sample holds about 4,200 clones, 70% to 90% seen once. The sequenced sample was blood, obtained from a patient treated with checkpoint blockade. These receptors all stem from a human donor with melanoma.

J is TRBJ2-1 and V is TRBV9; D is unresolved. This CDR3 has 14 residues. The germline gives CDR1 SGDLS, CDR2 YYNGEE. Trimming cost V 4 bases and J 4 bases, with 12 bases left between them. CDR3 amino acids: CASSPDGTYNEQFF. The CDR3 region has the DNA TGTGCCAGCAGCCCCGACGGCACATACAATGAGCAGTTCTTC.

The V and J genes are TRBV4-2 and TRBJ2-5; tentatively, D is TRBD2 (6 bases). This CDR3 has 16 residues. The germline CDR1 and CDR2 sequences are LGHNA and YNFKEQ. Trimming pared 0 bases from V and 1 base from J, leaving 12 bases between. In DNA form, the CDR3 reads TGTGCCAGCAGCCAAGAGTCAGGGACTCTCCAAGAGACCCAGTACTTC. Its protein product is CASSQESGTLQETQYF.

The J gene is TRBJ1-2, the V gene TRBV10-2; no firm D call. V lost 6 bases and J lost 6, with 17 bases in between. The CDR3 has 14 amino acids. Germline-derived CDR1 and CDR2 are WSHSY and SAAADI. This CDR3 reads CASRSSPVGHGYTF. The CDR3 DNA sequence: TGCGCCAGCAGGTCCTCGCCTGTCGGGCATGGCTACACCTTC.

V usage is TRBV6-6 and J usage is TRBJ1-3; 8 bases map to TRBD1. The trim removed 6 bases at V and 2 bases at J, leaving 3 bases unmatched. The CDR3 loop spans 14 amino acids. CDR1 is MNHNY and CDR2 is SVGAGI in the germline V gene (reference sequence). The CDR3 loop is CASRTGETGNTIYF. CDR3 sequence (DNA): TGTGCCAGCAGGACAGGGGAGACTGGAAACACCATATATTTT.

This clone was counted a single time. The rearrangement uses TRBV7-3 and TRBJ2-2, with 8 bases fitting TRBD2. V lost 0 bases to trimming and J lost 1 base; unmatched junction nucleotides: 1. Per the germline V gene, CDR1 is SGHTA and CDR2 is FQGTGA. The CDR3 covers 16 residues. Here the CDR3 reads CASSLTTSGNTGELFF. CDR3 sequence (DNA): TGTGCCAGCAGCTTAACAACTAGCGGGAACACCGGGGAGCTGTTTTTT.

The chain combines TRBV6-5 with TRBJ1-4; D is unclear. Trimming stripped 6 bases from V and 8 bases from J, with 10 bases between. The germline CDR1 and CDR2 sequences are MNHEY and SVGAGI. The CDR3 runs 12 residues. For the CDR3, the DNA is TGTGCCAGCAGAGGTGGTGCGGAAAAACTGTTTTTT. It codes for CASRGGAEKLFF.

The rearrangement joins TRBV28 to TRBJ2-7; D is unresolved. Trimming stripped 7 bases from V and 1 base from J, with 11 bases between. This CDR3 has 13 amino acids. The germline CDR1 and CDR2 sequences are MDHEN and SYDVKM. CDR3 amino acids: CASIPRRSYEQYF. As DNA, the CDR3 is TGTGCCAGCATCCCCCGACGTTCCTACGAGCAGTACTTC.

CDR3 sequence: CASSDDRPPGTEAFF. In DNA, the CDR3 is TGTGCCAGCAGCGATGACAGGCCCCCGGGCACTGAAGCTTTCTTT. This rearrangement joins TRBV5-4 to TRBJ1-1; maybe TRBD1 (6 bases). The V and J ends lost 4 bases and 4 bases respectively, with 17 bases between them. The CDR3 totals 15 residues. Per the germline V gene, CDR1 is SGHNT and CDR2 is YYREEE (reference sequence).

This clone was found a few times. The CDR3 loop is CACRWDRNQPQHF. CDR3 DNA: TGTGCCTGTCGTTGGGACAGGAATCAGCCCCAGCATTTT. This chain links TRBV30 with TRBJ1-5; TRBD1 matches at 8 bases. The trim removed 6 bases at V and 4 bases at J, leaving 5 bases unmatched. CDR1 and CDR2 from the germline V gene are GTSNPN and SVGIG (reference sequence). The CDR3 runs to 13 residues.

The chain uses TRBV6-5 and TRBJ1-6; TRBD1 matches 8 bases. V was clipped by 7 bases and J by 10 bases; unmatched bases: 9. This CDR3 contains 14 residues. Germline assignment: CDR1 MNHEY and CDR2 SVGAGI. CDR3 sequence: CASTSTGERSPLHF. DNA of the CDR3: TGTGCCAGCACTTCGACAGGGGAGCGGTCACCCCTCCACTTT.

The chain links TRBV5-1 to TRBJ2-3; the D is unclear. The CDR3 has 13 residues. CDR1 and CDR2 (germline): SGHRS, YFSETQ. V was cut by 4 bases and J by 0 bases, with 6 bases left in between. The CDR3 DNA follows: TGCGCCAGCAGCCGCGAAAGCACAGATACGCAGTATTTT. Translating it yields CASSRESTDTQYF.

The chain carries TRBV6-5 and TRBJ2-3; TRBD2 agrees at 13 bases. Germline V gives CDR1 MNHEY, CDR2 SVGAGI. The CDR3 length is 16 residues. The junction had 0 bases not matched to a gene; V was cut back by 0 bases and J by 3 bases. The CDR3 nucleotides read TGTGCCAGCAGTTACTCGGGACTAGCGGGGACAGATACGCAGTATTTT. The encoded protein is CASSYSGLAGTDTQYF.

V gene TRBV7-9 combines with J gene TRBJ1-2; D perhaps matches TRBD1 (5 bases). Germline CDR1 is SEHNR and CDR2 is FQNEAQ (reference sequence). The CDR3 is 13 residues long. The V end lost 2 bases, the J end lost 10 bases, and 14 bases lay between the germline ends. CDR3 sequence: CASSLQSTGDYTF. The DNA of the CDR3 is TGTGCCAGCAGCTTACAATCTACAGGAGACTACACCTTC.

V is TRBV11-2 and J is TRBJ1-6, with D perhaps TRBD1 (5 bases). Trimming took off 4 bases at V and 6 bases at J, with 13 bases between the two ends. The V gene's germline CDR1 is SGHAT and CDR2 FQNNGV. This CDR3 comprises 15 residues. CDR3 in amino acids: CASSSRDFGNSPLHF. The CDR3 DNA is TGTGCCAGCAGCTCGCGGGACTTTGGTAATTCACCCCTCCACTTT.

CDR3 coding DNA: TGTGCCAGCAGCCGGGGGGGTTTCGGCACTGAAGCTTTCTTT. It codes for CASSRGGFGTEAFF. This chain joins TRBV5-4 and TRBJ1-1, with a tentative D call TRBD1 (5 bases). V was clipped by 4 bases and J by 4 bases, with 14 bases between them. The length of the CDR3 is 14 residues. Germline V gene sequence: CDR1 SGHNT, CDR2 YYREEE (reference sequence).

The gene calls are TRBV28 and TRBJ2-2, with TRBD2 identical over 8 bases. Germline assignment: CDR1 MDHEN and CDR2 SYDVKM. CDR3 length: 15 amino acids. V was pared by 3 bases and J by 3 bases, with 3 bases of the junction left unmatched. The CDR3 is CASSFAGGHTGELFF. The CDR3 DNA sequence: TGTGCCAGCAGTTTTGCGGGAGGCCACACCGGGGAGCTGTTTTTT.

This chain connects TRBV4-3 to TRBJ2-2, with unresolved D. The CDR3 is made up of 16 amino acids. CDR1 is LGHNA, CDR2 YSLEER, per germline. V was clipped by 0 bases and J by 1 base, with 9 bases between them. The CDR3 sequence: CASSQEPLLNTGELFF. In DNA form, the CDR3 reads TGCGCCAGCAGCCAAGAACCACTCTTGAACACCGGGGAGCTGTTTTTT.

This chain connects TRBV11-3 to TRBJ1-6; TRBD1 might be the D (5 bases). CDR1 is SGHNT, CDR2 YENEEA, per germline. This CDR3 contains 15 residues. With 5 bases removed from V and 9 bases from J, the gap between germline ends came to 17 bases. The CDR3 DNA reads as TGTGCCAGCAGCCAGGGCTCAGGGAGGTCTTCACCCCTCCACTTT. Its protein is CASSQGSGRSSPLHF.

This chain links TRBV19 with TRBJ2-5; no firm D call. Germline lookup yields CDR1 LNHDA and CDR2 SQIVND (reference sequence). The CDR3 extends over 13 amino acids. The V end was cut by 6 bases, the J end by 2 bases, with 10 bases between. DNA for the CDR3: TGTGCCAGTAGCACTGCGGCACAAGAGACCCAGTACTTC. This translates into CASSTAAQETQYF.

V gene TRBV5-4 combines with J gene TRBJ1-1, with D tentatively TRBD1 (5 bases). Germline V CDR1 and CDR2: SGHNT, YYREEE (reference sequence). The CDR3 runs 15 residues. The germline V and J ends were trimmed by 3 bases and 2 bases, with 14 bases remaining between them. The CDR3: CASSSTTGTNTEAFF. The CDR3 bases are TGTGCCAGCAGCTCTACTACAGGTACCAACACTGAAGCTTTCTTT.

This chain links TRBV18 with TRBJ1-2; unclear D gene. The length of the CDR3 is 15 residues. V was shortened by 3 bases and J by 8 bases, with 19 bases between the two germline ends. Germline CDR1 and CDR2: KGHSH and LQKENI. The CDR3 here is CASSPPRDRPGGYTF. The CDR3 bases are TGTGCCAGCTCACCTCCCCGGGATCGCCCCGGCGGCTACACCTTC.

This clone came up a few times. The J gene is TRBJ1-5, the V gene TRBV2; TRBD1 is a possible D gene (5 bases). There are 16 residues in the CDR3. Germline CDR1 is SNHLY and CDR2 is FYNNEI. Trimming shortened V by 5 bases and J by 5 bases, and 19 bases separated the two germline ends. DNA of the CDR3: TGTGCCAGCAGTCGCTTGGCAGGGCCGATGGATCAGCCCCAGCATTTT. Its translation: CASSRLAGPMDQPQHF.

The rearrangement joins TRBV7-9 to TRBJ1-1; no clear D gene. Trimming removed 1 base at V and 0 bases at J, with 9 bases between. This CDR3 region has 15 residues. Germline V CDR1 and CDR2: SEHNR, FQNEAQ (reference sequence). The CDR3 DNA sequence: TGTGCCAGCAGCTTAGTCCGGGGTCTGAACACTGAAGCTTTCTTT. The encoded protein is CASSLVRGLNTEAFF.

This chain links TRBV30 with TRBJ2-7, with TRBD2 matching over 13 bases. The length of the CDR3 is 14 residues. Germline V lookup: CDR1 GTSNPN, CDR2 SVGIG (reference sequence). The CDR3 region has the DNA TGTGCGTGGCGACTAGCGGGGGGATCCTACGAGCAGTACTTC. The encoded protein is CAWRLAGGSYEQYF.

This clone has only a few counts. The rearrangement uses TRBV30 and TRBJ1-2; TRBD1 might be the D (5 bases). This CDR3 contains 13 residues. Between the trimmed V and J ends, which lost 2 bases and 8 bases, there was a span of 15 bases. Germline V lookup: CDR1 GTSNPN, CDR2 SVGIG (reference sequence). Here the CDR3 reads CAWSSLAGRGYTF. CDR3 coding DNA: TGTGCCTGGAGTAGTTTGGCAGGGCGAGGCTACACCTTC.

The rearrangement joins TRBV19 to TRBJ1-2; D gene ambiguous. The germline gives CDR1 LNHDA, CDR2 SQIVND (reference sequence). This CDR3 contains 12 residues. The germline V and J ends were trimmed by 7 bases and 2 bases, with 8 bases remaining between them. This CDR3 is CASTTENYGYTF. CDR3 DNA: TGTGCCAGTACTACAGAAAACTATGGCTACACCTTC.

The J gene is TRBJ1-4, the V gene TRBV19; D is perhaps TRBD1 (5 bases). The V and J ends lost 4 bases and 5 bases respectively, with 11 bases between them. The CDR3 has 14 amino acids. Germline values: CDR1 LNHDA, CDR2 SQIVND (reference sequence). The CDR3 DNA reads as TGTGCCAGTAGTAGTGACAGCTACAATGAAAAACTGTTTTTT. It encodes CASSSDSYNEKLFF.

The chain uses TRBV5-4 and TRBJ1-2, with 7 bases matching TRBD1. CDR1 SGHNT and CDR2 YYREEE come from the germline V gene (reference sequence). The trim removed 5 bases at V and 4 bases at J, leaving 8 bases unmatched. The CDR3 runs to 14 residues. The CDR3 is CASRVTGRGYGYTF. CDR3 coding DNA: TGTGCCAGCAGGGTGACAGGGCGGGGCTATGGCTACACCTTC.

The chain employs TRBV27 and TRBJ2-7; a weak D match, TRBD2 (5 bases). Looked up from germline, CDR1 is MNHEY and CDR2 is SMNVEV (reference sequence). The CDR3 sequence is 14 residues long. V was clipped by 3 bases and J by 0 bases, with 9 bases between them. The DNA of the CDR3 is TGTGCCAGCAGTTTCGGACTCCCCTCCTACGAGCAGTACTTC. Residues: CASSFGLPSYEQYF.

This clone has a single count. The chain recombines TRBV5-6 with TRBJ2-1, with D possibly being TRBD2 (6 bases). Deletions cut 4 bases from V and 2 bases from J, with 13 bases between. Germline CDR1 and CDR2: SGHDT and YYEEEE. The CDR3 contains 15 residues. CDR3 region: CASSLPGVTYNEQFF. CDR3 nucleotide sequence: TGTGCCAGCAGCCTCCCGGGGGTCACCTACAATGAGCAGTTCTTC.